The TCR beta chain under discussion was sequenced for a study of beta chain features in type 1 diabetes. Expressed TCRB transcripts were sequenced, since all the RNA that had been isolated was reverse transcribed. Average reads for naive, central memory and regulatory T cell samples were 3.5 million to 4.5 million. Here immunoSEQ multiplex PCR was the method, and the copy in TCRdb shows in-frame clones only, minus some. Of approximately 150,000 clones in the sample, 7.5% to 9.5% are singletons; the top ten hold over 2%. The germline V gene encodes CDR1 SGHAT and CDR2 FQNNGV. The CDR3 sequence is 11 residues long. V lost 8 bases to trimming and J lost 12 bases, with 11 bases between them.

The clonotype originates from a woman aged 18-29 years in good health. The source material was central memory CD4+ T cells from blood. The rearrangement uses TRBV11-2 and TRBJ1-6, with D unclear. The chain's CDR3 is CASGGNLPLHF. DNA of the CDR3: TGTGCCAGCGGAGGGAACCTACCCCTCCACTTT.